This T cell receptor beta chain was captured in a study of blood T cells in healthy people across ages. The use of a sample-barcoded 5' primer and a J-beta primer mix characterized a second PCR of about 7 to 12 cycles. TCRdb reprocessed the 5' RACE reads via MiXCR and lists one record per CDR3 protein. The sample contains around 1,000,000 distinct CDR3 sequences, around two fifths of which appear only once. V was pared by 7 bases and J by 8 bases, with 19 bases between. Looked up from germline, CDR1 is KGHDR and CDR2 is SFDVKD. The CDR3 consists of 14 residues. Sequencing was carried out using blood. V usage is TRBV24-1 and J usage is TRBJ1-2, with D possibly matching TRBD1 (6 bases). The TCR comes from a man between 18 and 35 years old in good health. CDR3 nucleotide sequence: TGTGCCACCAGGGATGGGCCGGGGGCAGGGGGCTACACCTTC. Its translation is CATRDGPGAGGYTF.